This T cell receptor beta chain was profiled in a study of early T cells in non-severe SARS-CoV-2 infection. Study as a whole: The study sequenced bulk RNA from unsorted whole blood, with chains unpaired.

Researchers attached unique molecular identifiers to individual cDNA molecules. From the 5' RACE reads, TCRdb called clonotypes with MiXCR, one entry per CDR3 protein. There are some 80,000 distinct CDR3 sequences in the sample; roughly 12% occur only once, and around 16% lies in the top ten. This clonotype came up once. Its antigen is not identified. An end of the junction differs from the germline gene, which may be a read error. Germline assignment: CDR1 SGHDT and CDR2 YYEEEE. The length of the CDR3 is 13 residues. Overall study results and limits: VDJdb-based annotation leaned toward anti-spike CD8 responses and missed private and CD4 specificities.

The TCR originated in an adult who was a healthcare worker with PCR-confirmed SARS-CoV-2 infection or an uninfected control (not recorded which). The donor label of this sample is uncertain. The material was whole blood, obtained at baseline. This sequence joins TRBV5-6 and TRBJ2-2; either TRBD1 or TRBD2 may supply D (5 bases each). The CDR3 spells CASEGAASGELLF. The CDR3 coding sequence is TGTGCCAGCGAAGGGGCTGCATCCGGGGAGCTGCTTTTT.